The 27 T cell receptor beta chains reported below all come from one sample, sequenced in a study of cytomegalovirus exposure and HLA in healthy donors. It was with 60 Vbeta and 13 Jbeta primers that the PCR ran. Repertoires were generated with immunoSEQ multiplex PCR, while TCRdb's copy carries only in-frame clones and drops some. The listing contains around 100,000 clones. The sample taken for sequencing was PBMCs. These TCRs come from a woman aged 25-40 years in good health and CMV-seronegative.

The rearrangement joins TRBV18 to TRBJ1-1, with 8 bases matching TRBD1. With V trimmed by 3 bases and J by 5 bases, 8 bases remained unmatched. Per germline, CDR1 KGHSH and CDR2 LQKENI. The CDR3 totals 15 residues. The CDR3 region is CASSPSAGGLTEAFF. The CDR3 DNA reads TGTGCCAGCTCACCTTCGGCAGGGGGCCTTACTGAAGCTTTCTTT.

V gene TRBV7-8 combines with J gene TRBJ2-7; 8 bases fit TRBD2. The germline gives CDR1 SGHVS, CDR2 FQNEAQ. V lost 10 bases, J lost 1 base, and 12 bases stayed unmatched. The CDR3 spans 15 residues. The CDR3 region is CATRRSGAFSYEQYF. The DNA for the CDR3 is TGTGCCACACGCCGTAGCGGGGCCTTTTCCTACGAGCAGTACTTC.

A remark on this clone: Distinct nucleotide sequences in the sample also encode this CDR3. This sequence joins TRBV6-5 and TRBJ1-1, with TRBD1 as a possible D gene (5 bases). The germline V gene encodes CDR1 MNHEY and CDR2 SVGAGI. The CDR3 runs 13 residues. V lost 2 bases to trimming and J lost 1 base, with 5 bases between them. For the CDR3, the DNA is TGTGCCAGCAGTTACAGGGGGAACACTGAAGCTTTCTTT. It specifies CASSYRGNTEAFF.

The V gene is TRBV6-1, the J gene TRBJ1-3; 7 positions agree with TRBD1. The CDR3 is 14 residues long. Germline CDR1 is MNHNS and CDR2 is SASEGT. Germline trimming cut 5 bases from V and 3 bases from J; bases unmatched to any gene: 4. The CDR3 region is CASSSRGYGNTIYF. The CDR3 bases are TGTGCCAGCAGTTCCAGGGGGTATGGAAACACCATATATTTT.

The chain joins TRBV6-4 to TRBJ2-7; tentative D call: TRBD2 (5 bases). Germline V lookup: CDR1 MRHNA, CDR2 SNTAGT. V lost 4 bases and J lost 6, with 10 bases in between. CDR3 size: 12 residues. This CDR3 is CASSGPGGEQYF. CDR3 DNA sequence: TGTGCCAGCAGTGGGCCCGGAGGCGAGCAGTACTTC.

This chain joins TRBV25-1 and TRBJ2-1, with D possibly being TRBD1 (8 bases). CDR3 length: 18 amino acids. The V gene's germline CDR1 is MGHDK and CDR2 SYGVNS. Trimming took 4 bases from V and 9 from J, leaving 28 bases between them. The CDR3 DNA follows: TGTGCCAGCAGTGGGCGGGGGACAGGCGACCCAAAGGCAATTGAGCAGTTCTTC. Amino acid sequence: CASSGRGTGDPKAIEQFF.

This chain connects TRBV5-4 to TRBJ1-1; TRBD1 aligns across 7 bases. The length of the CDR3 is 13 residues. CDR1 SGHNT and CDR2 YYREEE come from the germline V gene (reference sequence). Trimming took 0 bases from V and 7 from J; bases not matched to a gene: 3. The CDR3 coding sequence is TGTGCCAGCAGCTTGGGACAGGGTGATGAAGCTTTCTTT. Translation: CASSLGQGDEAFF.

The V and J genes are TRBV20-1 and TRBJ2-7, with TRBD2 as a possible D gene (6 bases). Germline CDR1 is DFQATT and CDR2 is SNEGSKA (reference sequence). The CDR3 is 11 residues long. The V end lost 2 bases, the J end lost 8 bases, and 10 bases lay between the germline ends. The CDR3 DNA follows: TGCAGTGCTAGACGGGGGTTACAGCAGTACTTC. This codes for CSARRGLQQYF.

This chain links TRBV5-1 with TRBJ2-3, with 9 bases that match TRBD2. The germline V gene has CDR1 SGHRS and CDR2 YFSETQ. The CDR3 is 17 amino acids. Trimming removed 4 bases from V and 3 bases from J; junction bases left unmatched: 12. CDR3 bases: TGCGCCAGCAGCGGCCTTTTGGTAGCGGGAGTTACAGATACGCAGTATTTT. Amino acids: CASSGLLVAGVTDTQYF. Full variable domain (missing parts from reference TRBV5-1 and TRBJ2-3): KAGVTQTPRYLIKTRGQQVTLSCSPISGHRSVSWYQQTPGQGLQFLFEYFSETQRNKGNFPGRFSGRQFSNSRSEMNVSTLELGDSALYLCASSGLLVAGVTDTQYFGPGTRLTVL.

This chain joins TRBV28 and TRBJ2-5, with 9 positions matching TRBD2. Looked up from germline, CDR1 is MDHEN and CDR2 is SYDVKM. The CDR3 extends over 13 amino acids. The V segment lost 8 bases and the J segment 3 bases; nucleotides outside the gene matches: 4. In DNA form, the CDR3 reads TGTGCCAGCGGGTTAGCGGGAGAAGAGACCCAGTACTTC. This codes for CASGLAGEETQYF.

With regard to this clone: The junction differs from germline at one of its ends, possibly a read error. This specimen includes other DNA sequences encoding the same CDR3. This chain joins TRBV6-5 and TRBJ1-2, with D possibly TRBD1 on 5 matching bases. Germline V gives CDR1 MNHEY, CDR2 SVGAGI. This CDR3 has 13 amino acids. CDR3 protein: CASSFAEGLGYTF. In DNA form, the CDR3 reads TGTGCTAGCAGCTTTGCGGAGGGGTTGGGCTACACCTTC.

The chain joins TRBV7-9 to TRBJ1-1, with TRBD1 as a possible D gene (5 bases). The ends were cut back, 5 bases at V and 4 bases at J, with 17 bases in the middle. The germline V gene has CDR1 SEHNR and CDR2 FQNEAQ (reference sequence). This CDR3 is 15 amino acids long. DNA for the CDR3: TGTGCCAGCAGCCCGCGGGAGAGGGGAGGCACTGAAGCTTTCTTT. The encoded protein is CASSPRERGGTEAFF. Full variable domain (missing parts from reference TRBV7-9 and TRBJ1-1): DTGVSQNPRHKITKRGQNVTFRCDPISEHNRLYWYRQTLGQGPEFLTYFQNEAQLEKSRLLSDRFSAERPKGSFSTLEIQRTEQGDSAMYLCASSPRERGGTEAFFGQGTRLTVV.

V gene TRBV7-9 combines with J gene TRBJ2-7; tentatively, D is TRBD2 (5 bases). The CDR3 is made up of 15 amino acids. Germline assignment: CDR1 SEHNR and CDR2 FQNEAQ (reference sequence). Deletions cut 0 bases from V and 7 bases from J, with 16 bases between. CDR3 residues: CASSLAEGPMREQYF. The CDR3, as DNA: TGTGCCAGCAGCTTAGCAGAGGGTCCTATGAGGGAGCAGTACTTC.

A word on this clone: This sample also contains other DNA sequences that code for the same CDR3. This chain joins TRBV27 and TRBJ2-1; tentatively, D is TRBD2 (5 bases). Germline loops: CDR1 MNHEY, CDR2 SMNVEV (reference sequence). This CDR3 contains 13 residues. V lost 0 bases to trimming and J lost 7 bases, with 7 bases between them. The CDR3, as DNA: TGTGCCAGCAGTTTATCCCGACTAAATGAGCAGTTCTTC. This gives the protein CASSLSRLNEQFF.

A note on this clone: Other DNA sequences of this sample code for an identical CDR3. This chain links TRBV18 with TRBJ2-7, with 10 positions matching TRBD1. Germline CDR1 and CDR2: KGHSH and LQKENI. This CDR3 comprises 15 residues. J gave up 3 bases and V 3 bases, and 5 bases lay outside the gene matches. CDR3 sequence: CASSPVGQGDYEQYF. CDR3 nucleotides: TGTGCCAGCTCACCCGTCGGACAGGGGGACTACGAGCAGTACTTC.

This chain joins TRBV6-1 and TRBJ1-2, with a tentative D call TRBD1 (5 bases). V was trimmed by 10 bases and J by 6 bases, leaving 15 bases between them. Germline V gives CDR1 MNHNS, CDR2 SASEGT. This CDR3 is 12 amino acids long. CDR3 coding DNA: TGTGCCAACCAACAGGAGATAGATGGCTACACCTTC. It encodes CANQQEIDGYTF.

The rearrangement joins TRBV27 to TRBJ2-3; 10 bases map to TRBD1. This CDR3 contains 14 residues. CDR1 and CDR2 (germline): MNHEY, SMNVEV (reference sequence). Trimming took 11 bases from V and 4 from J; bases not matched to a gene: 9. The CDR3 coding sequence is TGTGCCTCCCGGTGGGGACAGGGGCCAGATACGCAGTATTTT. It translates to CASRWGQGPDTQYF.

The chain is built from TRBV6-5 and TRBJ2-5; 12 bases agree with TRBD2. V lost 6 bases, J lost 5 bases, and 4 bases stayed unmatched. Germline V lookup: CDR1 MNHEY, CDR2 SVGAGI. This CDR3 is built from 14 residues. DNA of the CDR3: TGTGCCAGCAGCCTAGCGGGAGGGCGCGAGACCCAGTACTTC. Amino acids: CASSLAGGRETQYF.

V gene TRBV6-1 combines with J gene TRBJ2-3, with TRBD2 identical over 14 bases. Germline V gene data show CDR1 as MNHNS and CDR2 as SASEGT. The CDR3 totals 20 residues. The J segment lost 1 base and the V segment lost 4 bases, leaving 13 bases of the junction unmatched. The CDR3 bases are TGTGCCAGCAGTGGTCCCGGGACTAGCGGGGGAGCCCCGGGCACAGATACGCAGTATTTT. Amino acid sequence: CASSGPGTSGGAPGTDTQYF.

With respect to this clone: Because the CDR3 is missing its conserved closing phenylalanine or tryptophan, this is likely a read error. The chain recombines TRBV6-6 with TRBJ1-1; D is unresolved. CDR3 length equals 13 residues. Germline lookup yields CDR1 MNHNY and CDR2 SVGAGI (reference sequence). V was pared by 5 bases and J by 2 bases, with 9 bases between. The CDR3 loop reads CASSPSANTEAFL. For the CDR3, the DNA is TGTGCCAGCAGTCCCAGCGCAAACACTGAAGCTTTCCTT.

The chain employs TRBV11-1 and TRBJ2-7, with 8 bases lining up with TRBD1. V gave up 6 bases and J gave up 10 bases; unmatched junction bases: 8. Germline V CDR1 and CDR2: SGHAT, FQDESV (reference sequence). CDR3 size: 12 residues. The CDR3 bases are TGTGCCAGCAGGCGCCCAGGGGGCTTACAGTACTTC. It translates to CASRRPGGLQYF.

The rearrangement joins TRBV2 to TRBJ2-2; D is unclear. This CDR3 has 11 amino acids. V lost 2 bases to trimming and J lost 7 bases, with 2 bases between them. From germline, CDR1 is SNHLY and CDR2 FYNNEI. CDR3 sequence (DNA): TGTGCCAGCAGTGAATACGGGGAGCTGTTTTTT. It encodes CASSEYGELFF.

The chain carries TRBV27 and TRBJ2-5; 11 bases are shared with TRBD2. Near its end, the DNA agrees better with TRBJ2-7, so the J call may be wrong. The germline gives CDR1 MNHEY, CDR2 SMNVEV (reference sequence). The CDR3 is 16 amino acids. CDR3 region: CASSLSGLADLYEQYF. The CDR3 coding sequence is TGTGCCAGCAGTCTTTCGGGACTAGCGGACCTCTACGAGCAGTACTTC.

The gene calls are TRBV27 and TRBJ1-2, with 11 bases fitting TRBD1. Germline V gene lookup returns CDR1 MNHEY and CDR2 SMNVEV (reference sequence). V shed 8 bases, J shed 8 bases, and the junction held 19 bases outside the gene matches. The CDR3 runs to 17 residues. CDR3 loop: CASRSEPWTGGLKGYTF. In nucleotides, the CDR3 is TGTGCCAGCCGATCCGAACCTTGGACAGGGGGCTTAAAGGGCTACACCTTC.

Turning to this clone: Sequence at one end of the junction differs from germline and may be a read error. This chain connects TRBV27 to TRBJ1-1, with D perhaps matching TRBD1 (6 bases). The germline gives CDR1 MNHEY, CDR2 SMNVEV (reference sequence). CDR3 length: 15 amino acids. The CDR3 here is CASSLLGRGSTGAFF. The CDR3 DNA follows: TGTGCCAGCAGTTTACTTGGCAGGGGAAGCACTGGAGCTTTCTTT.

The chain carries TRBV6-4 and TRBJ2-3; 7 positions agree with TRBD2. Germline-derived CDR1 and CDR2 are MRHNA and SNTAGT. This CDR3 region has 14 residues. J was trimmed by 2 bases and V by 3 bases; bases with no gene match: 2. Here the CDR3 reads CASSEAGYTDTQYF. The CDR3 nucleotides read TGTGCCAGCAGTGAAGCGGGATACACAGATACGCAGTATTTT.

The chain carries TRBV27 and TRBJ2-1, with D maybe TRBD2 (6 bases). Germline-derived CDR1 and CDR2 are MNHEY and SMNVEV (reference sequence). The CDR3 contains 13 residues. V lost 8 bases, J lost 7 bases, and 15 bases lay in between. This chain's CDR3 is CASGPSRGNEQFF. The CDR3 coding sequence is TGTGCCAGCGGACCTTCACGGGGGAATGAGCAGTTCTTC.